This is a list of T cell receptor beta chains from one sample in a study of CD8 T cells in ankylosing spondylitis. TCRdb ran MiXCR on the 5' RACE reads and lists one entry per CDR3 protein. Among around 490,000 distinct CDR3 sequences listed, about 5.2% were seen once. What was sequenced was blood, either unsorted or a sorted T cell fraction (not recorded which). The receptors were sampled from a male donor with ankylosing spondylitis. Both conserved end residues are part of each CDR3. D genes are given only for firm matches. Not all rows give a size; the values are once, few, many and, for expanded clones, a class.

V gene: TRBV29-1
J gene: TRBJ2-5
D gene: TRBD2
clone size: many
CDR3 protein: CSFGTPGRETQYF
CDR3 DNA: TGCAGCTTCGGGACTCCCGGGAGGGAGACCCAGTACTTC

V gene: TRBV7-9
J gene: TRBJ2-3
D gene: TRBD2
clone size: many
CDR3 protein: CASSYSQRGTDTQYF
CDR3 DNA: TGTGCCAGCAGCTATTCACAGCGGGGGACAGATACGCAGTATTTT

V gene: TRBV20-1
J gene: TRBJ1-2
D gene: .
clone size: many
CDR3 protein: CSARDRTRRDYTF
CDR3 DNA: TGCAGTGCTAGAGATAGGACACGGCGGGATTACACCTTC

V gene: TRBV7-2
J gene: TRBJ1-2
D gene: .
clone size: few
CDR3 protein: CASSLRQSGYGYTF
CDR3 DNA: TGTGCCAGCAGCTTACGCCAGTCAGGCTATGGCTACACCTTC

V gene: TRBV5-8
J gene: TRBJ1-4
D gene: .
clone size: many
CDR3 protein: CASSSGTSPTNEKLFF
CDR3 DNA: TGTGCCAGCAGCTCCGGGACGAGTCCAACTAATGAAAAACTGTTTTTT

V gene: TRBV20-1
J gene: TRBJ2-7
D gene: .
clone size: many
CDR3 protein: CSAGKPALQGEQYF
CDR3 DNA: TGCAGTGCTGGTAAGCCGGCTCTCCAAGGGGAGCAGTACTTC

V gene: TRBV5-1
J gene: TRBJ2-7
D gene: TRBD1
clone size: many
CDR3 protein: CASSVDREWSYEQYF
CDR3 DNA: TGCGCCAGCAGCGTCGACAGGGAGTGGTCCTACGAGCAGTACTTC

V gene: TRBV4-3
J gene: TRBJ2-7
D gene: TRBD2
clone size: many
CDR3 protein: CASSRASGSSSYEQYF
CDR3 DNA: TGCGCCAGCAGCCGAGCAAGCGGGAGCTCGTCCTACGAGCAGTACTTC

V gene: TRBV12-3/TRBV12-4
J gene: TRBJ2-7
D gene: .
clone size: many
CDR3 protein: CASSFGSRNSYEQYF
CDR3 DNA: TGTGCCAGCAGTTTCGGCTCCAGGAACTCCTACGAGCAGTACTTC

V gene: TRBV7-3
J gene: TRBJ2-2
D gene: .
clone size: many
CDR3 protein: CASRSRVPGELFF
CDR3 DNA: TGTGCCAGCAGGTCACGGGTCCCCGGGGAGCTGTTTTTT

V gene: TRBV18
J gene: TRBJ2-1
D gene: .
clone size: .
CDR3 protein: CASSPPRTVRYGEQFF
CDR3 DNA: TGTGCCAGCTCACCACCTAGGACTGTTCGCTACGGTGAGCAGTTCTTC

V gene: TRBV20-1
J gene: TRBJ2-1
D gene: .
clone size: many
CDR3 protein: CSAGGLMRSWSSYNEQFF
CDR3 DNA: TGCAGTGCTGGAGGCTTAATGAGGTCCTGGAGCTCCTACAATGAGCAGTTCTTC

V gene: TRBV5-1
J gene: TRBJ1-1
D gene: TRBD1
clone size: many
CDR3 protein: CASSRNNRGTPEAFF
CDR3 DNA: TGCGCCAGCAGCCGTAATAACAGGGGAACGCCTGAAGCTTTCTTT

V gene: TRBV29-1
J gene: TRBJ2-3
D gene: .
clone size: .
CDR3 protein: CSVLGVTSTDTQYF
CDR3 DNA: TGCAGCGTCCTAGGGGTTACTAGCACAGATACGCAGTATTTT

V gene: TRBV6-1
J gene: TRBJ1-2
D gene: .
clone size: many
CDR3 protein: CASSARLAAHGYTF
CDR3 DNA: TGTGCCAGCAGTGCCCGTTTAGCTGCACATGGCTACACCTTC

V gene: TRBV29-1
J gene: TRBJ2-7
D gene: .
clone size: many
CDR3 protein: CSVASSYEQYF
CDR3 DNA: TGCAGCGTTGCGTCCTCCTACGAGCAGTACTTC

V gene: TRBV7-2
J gene: TRBJ2-5
D gene: TRBD2
clone size: many
CDR3 protein: CASSLSSSGGQETQYF
CDR3 DNA: TGTGCCAGCAGCCTATCATCTAGCGGGGGCCAAGAGACCCAGTACTTC

V gene: TRBV5-6
J gene: TRBJ1-3
D gene: .
clone size: .
CDR3 protein: CASSSSPSSGNTIYF
CDR3 DNA: TGTGCCAGCAGCTCATCACCCAGCTCTGGAAACACCATATATTTT

V gene: TRBV5-5
J gene: TRBJ2-5
D gene: .
clone size: many
CDR3 protein: CASSLVVARATSTQYF
CDR3 DNA: TGTGCCAGCAGCTTGGTTGTGGCTAGGGCTACTTCGACCCAGTACTTC

V gene: TRBV6-5
J gene: TRBJ2-7
D gene: .
clone size: many
CDR3 protein: CASSYSRGSYEQYF
CDR3 DNA: TGTGCCAGCAGTTACAGTAGGGGCAGCTACGAGCAGTACTTC

V gene: TRBV5-4
J gene: TRBJ2-2
D gene: .
clone size: many
CDR3 protein: CASSSREGTGELFF
CDR3 DNA: TGTGCCAGCAGCAGCAGGGAAGGCACCGGGGAGCTGTTTTTT

V gene: TRBV6-2/TRBV6-3
J gene: TRBJ2-7
D gene: .
clone size: few
CDR3 protein: CASRGTKDYEQYF
CDR3 DNA: TGTGCCAGCCGCGGGACGAAGGACTACGAGCAGTACTTC

V gene: TRBV24-1
J gene: TRBJ2-3
D gene: TRBD2
clone size: .
CDR3 protein: CATSDPGRGGDTQYF
CDR3 DNA: TGTGCCACCAGTGATCCTGGACGGGGGGGAGATACGCAGTATTTT